The clone carrying this TCR beta chain was detected a few times. Its matching antigen is unknown. These data belong to a study of early T cells in non-severe SARS-CoV-2 infection. Study summary: Sequencing was performed on bulk RNA from unsorted whole blood, leaving chains unpaired. Overall study findings and caveats: VDJdb-based matching was biased toward anti-spike CD8 responses and missed private and CD4 specificities.

Individually, cDNA molecules had unique molecular identifiers attached to them. Each CDR3 protein is one row after TCRdb ran MiXCR on the 5' RACE reads. The sample contains 55,000 or so distinct CDR3 sequences, around 12% of which appear only once. The CDR3 loop spans 13 amino acids. Germline V gene lookup returns CDR1 SQVTM and CDR2 ANQGSEA. V lost 4 bases and J 0 bases, leaving 7 bases between the germline ends. The clonotype originates from an adult who was a healthcare worker with PCR-confirmed SARS-CoV-2 infection or an uninfected control (not recorded which). Material for sequencing was whole blood. The chain carries TRBV29-1 and TRBJ1-5; D not resolved. The CDR3 loop is CSVVTVSNQPQHF. The CDR3 nucleotides read TGCAGCGTTGTAACAGTTAGCAATCAGCCCCAGCATTTT.